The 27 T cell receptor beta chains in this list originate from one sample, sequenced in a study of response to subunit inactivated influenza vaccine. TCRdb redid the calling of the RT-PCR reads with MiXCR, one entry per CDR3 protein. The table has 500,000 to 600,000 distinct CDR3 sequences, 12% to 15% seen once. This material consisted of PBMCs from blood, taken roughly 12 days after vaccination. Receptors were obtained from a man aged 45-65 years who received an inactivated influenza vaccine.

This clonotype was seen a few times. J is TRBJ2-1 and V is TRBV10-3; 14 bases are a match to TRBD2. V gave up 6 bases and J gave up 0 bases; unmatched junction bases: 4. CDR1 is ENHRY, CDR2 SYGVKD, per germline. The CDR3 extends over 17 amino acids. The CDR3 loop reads CAISGTSGGPSYNEQFF. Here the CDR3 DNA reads TGTGCCATCAGCGGGACTAGCGGGGGCCCCTCCTACAATGAGCAGTTCTTC.

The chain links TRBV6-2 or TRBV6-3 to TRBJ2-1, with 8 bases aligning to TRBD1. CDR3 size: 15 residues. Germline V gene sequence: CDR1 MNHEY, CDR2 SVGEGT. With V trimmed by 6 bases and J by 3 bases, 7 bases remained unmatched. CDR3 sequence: CASRFTGGVYNEQFF. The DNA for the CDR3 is TGTGCCAGCAGATTCACAGGGGGTGTCTACAATGAGCAGTTCTTC.

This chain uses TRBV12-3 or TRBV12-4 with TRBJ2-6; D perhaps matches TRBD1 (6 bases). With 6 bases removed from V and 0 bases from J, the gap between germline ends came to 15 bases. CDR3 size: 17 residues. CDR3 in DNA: TGTGCCAGCAGGGACAGTTTGGGGGCCTCTGGGGCCAACGTCCTGACTTTC. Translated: CASRDSLGASGANVLTF.

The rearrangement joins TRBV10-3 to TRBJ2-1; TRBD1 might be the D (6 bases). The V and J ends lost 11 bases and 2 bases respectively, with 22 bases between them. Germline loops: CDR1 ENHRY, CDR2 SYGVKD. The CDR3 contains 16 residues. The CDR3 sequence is CASSPREGQPYNEQFF. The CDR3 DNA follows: TGTGCCTCCTCCCCTCGGGAAGGACAGCCCTACAATGAGCAGTTCTTC.

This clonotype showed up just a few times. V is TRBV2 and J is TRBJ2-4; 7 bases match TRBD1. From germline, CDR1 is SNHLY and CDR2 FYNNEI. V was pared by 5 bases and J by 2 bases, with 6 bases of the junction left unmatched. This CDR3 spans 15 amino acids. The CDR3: CASSTTGLPKNIQYF. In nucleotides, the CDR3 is TGTGCCAGCAGTACGACAGGGCTCCCCAAAAACATTCAGTACTTC.

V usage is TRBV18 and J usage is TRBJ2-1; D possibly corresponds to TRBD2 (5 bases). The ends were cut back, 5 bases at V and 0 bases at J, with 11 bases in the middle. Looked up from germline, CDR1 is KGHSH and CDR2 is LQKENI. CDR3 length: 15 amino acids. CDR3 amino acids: CASSTAAGSYNEQFF. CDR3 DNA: TGTGCCAGCTCAACAGCGGCGGGCTCCTACAATGAGCAGTTCTTC. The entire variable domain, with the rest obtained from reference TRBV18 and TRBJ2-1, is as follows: NAGVMQNPRHLVRRRGQEARLRCSPMKGHSHVYWYRQLPEEGLKFMVYLQKENIIDESGMPKERFSAEFPKEGPSILRIQQVVRGDSAAYFCASSTAAGSYNEQFFGPGTRLTVL.

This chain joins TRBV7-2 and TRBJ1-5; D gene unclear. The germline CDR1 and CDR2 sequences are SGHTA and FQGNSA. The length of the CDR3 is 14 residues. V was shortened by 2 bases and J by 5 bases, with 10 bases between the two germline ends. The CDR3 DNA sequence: TGTGCCAGCAGCTTAAGACGAGGAGATCAGCCCCAGCATTTT. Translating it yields CASSLRRGDQPQHF.

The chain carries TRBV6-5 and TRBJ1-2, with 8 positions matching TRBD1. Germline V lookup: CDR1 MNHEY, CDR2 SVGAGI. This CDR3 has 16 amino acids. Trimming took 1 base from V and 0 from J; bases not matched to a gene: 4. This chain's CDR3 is CASSYWTGTSNYGYTF. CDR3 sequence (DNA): TGTGCCAGCAGTTACTGGACAGGGACATCTAACTATGGCTACACCTTC.

The CDR3 spells CSLEQSNSPLHF. The CDR3, as DNA: TGCAGTTTGGAACAAAGTAATTCACCCCTCCACTTT. The chain links TRBV20-1 to TRBJ1-6, with D hard to call. This CDR3 has 12 amino acids. Looked up from germline, CDR1 is DFQATT and CDR2 is SNEGSKA (reference sequence). Trimming left V 8 bases short and J 6 bases short, with 11 bases between.

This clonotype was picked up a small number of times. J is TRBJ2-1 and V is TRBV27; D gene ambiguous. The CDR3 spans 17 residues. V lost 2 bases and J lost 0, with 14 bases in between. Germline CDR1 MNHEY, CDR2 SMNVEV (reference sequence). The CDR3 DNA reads TGTGCCAGCAGTTTAATAGCCCCTCTGAGCTCCTACAATGAGCAGTTCTTC. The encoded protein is CASSLIAPLSSYNEQFF.

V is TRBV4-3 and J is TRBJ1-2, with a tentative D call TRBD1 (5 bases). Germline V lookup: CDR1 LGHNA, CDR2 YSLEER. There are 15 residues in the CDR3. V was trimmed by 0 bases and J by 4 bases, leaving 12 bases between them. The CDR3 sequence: CASSQDRSGVYGYTF. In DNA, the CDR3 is TGCGCCAGCAGCCAAGATCGTTCGGGGGTCTATGGCTACACCTTC.

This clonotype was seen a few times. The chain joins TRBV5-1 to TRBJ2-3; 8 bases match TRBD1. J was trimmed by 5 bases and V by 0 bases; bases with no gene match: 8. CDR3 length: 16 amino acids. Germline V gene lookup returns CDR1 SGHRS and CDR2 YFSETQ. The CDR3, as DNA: TGCGCCAGCAGCTTGGGACAGGGGTTGATTGGAGATACGCAGTATTTT. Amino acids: CASSLGQGLIGDTQYF.

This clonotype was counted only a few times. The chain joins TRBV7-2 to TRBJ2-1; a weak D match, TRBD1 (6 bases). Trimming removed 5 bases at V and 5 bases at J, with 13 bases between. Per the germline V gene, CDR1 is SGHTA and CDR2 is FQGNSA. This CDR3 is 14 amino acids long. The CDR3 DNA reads TGTGCCAGCAGCAACCAACAGGGAAACAATGAGCAGTTCTTC. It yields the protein CASSNQQGNNEQFF. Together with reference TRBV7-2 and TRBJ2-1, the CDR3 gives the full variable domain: GAGVSQSPSNKVTEKGKDVELRCDPISGHTALYWYRQSLGQGLEFLIYFQGNSAPDKSGLPSDRFSAERTGGSVSTLTIQRTQQEDSAVYLCASSNQQGNNEQFFGPGTRLTVL.

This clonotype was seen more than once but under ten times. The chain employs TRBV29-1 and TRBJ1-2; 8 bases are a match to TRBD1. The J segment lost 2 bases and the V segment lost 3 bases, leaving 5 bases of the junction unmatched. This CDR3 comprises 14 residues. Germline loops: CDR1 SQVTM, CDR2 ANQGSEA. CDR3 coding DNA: TGCAGCGTTGACGGACAGGGAAGAAACTATGGCTACACCTTC. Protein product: CSVDGQGRNYGYTF.

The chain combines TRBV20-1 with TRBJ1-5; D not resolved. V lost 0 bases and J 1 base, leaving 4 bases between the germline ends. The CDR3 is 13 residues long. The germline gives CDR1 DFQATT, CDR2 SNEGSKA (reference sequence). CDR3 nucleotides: TGCAGTGCTAGAGATATGAGCAATCAGCCCCAGCATTTT. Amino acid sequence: CSARDMSNQPQHF.

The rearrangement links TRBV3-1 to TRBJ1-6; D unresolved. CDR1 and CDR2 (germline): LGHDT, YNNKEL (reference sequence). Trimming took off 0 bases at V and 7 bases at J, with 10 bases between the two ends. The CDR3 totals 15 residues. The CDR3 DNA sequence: TGTGCCAGCAGCCAAGATGGAGTAAGGAATTCACCCCTCCACTTT. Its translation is CASSQDGVRNSPLHF.

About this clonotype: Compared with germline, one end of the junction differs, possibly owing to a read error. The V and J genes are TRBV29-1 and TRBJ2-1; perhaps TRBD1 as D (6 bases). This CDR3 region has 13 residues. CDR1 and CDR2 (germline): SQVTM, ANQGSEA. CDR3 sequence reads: CSVSTGNYNGQFF. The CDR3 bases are TGCAGCGTCTCTACAGGGAATTACAATGGGCAGTTCTTC.

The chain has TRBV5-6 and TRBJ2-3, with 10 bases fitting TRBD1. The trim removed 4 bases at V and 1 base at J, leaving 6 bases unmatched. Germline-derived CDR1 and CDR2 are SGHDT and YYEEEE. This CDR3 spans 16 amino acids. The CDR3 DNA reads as TGTGCCAGCAGCCCGATTGGGACAGGGGGCACAGATACGCAGTATTTT. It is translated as CASSPIGTGGTDTQYF.

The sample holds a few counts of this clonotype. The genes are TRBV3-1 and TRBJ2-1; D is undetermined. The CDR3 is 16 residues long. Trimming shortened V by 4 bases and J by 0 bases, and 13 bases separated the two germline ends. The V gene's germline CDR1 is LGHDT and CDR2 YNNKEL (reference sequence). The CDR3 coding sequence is TGTGCCAGCAGCCCCTTGGCGACGGTCTCCTACAATGAGCAGTTCTTC. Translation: CASSPLATVSYNEQFF.

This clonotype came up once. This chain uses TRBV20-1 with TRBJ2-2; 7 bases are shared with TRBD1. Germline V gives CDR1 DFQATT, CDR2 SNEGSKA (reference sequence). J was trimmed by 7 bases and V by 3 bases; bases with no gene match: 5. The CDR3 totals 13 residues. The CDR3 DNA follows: TGCAGTGCTAGTAGGGCAGGGGGCGGGGAGCTGTTTTTT. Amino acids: CSASRAGGGELFF.

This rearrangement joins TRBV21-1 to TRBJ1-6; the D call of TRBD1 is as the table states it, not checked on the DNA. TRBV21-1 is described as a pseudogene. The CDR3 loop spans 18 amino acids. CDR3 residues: CASSKALLRGGAVSPLHF. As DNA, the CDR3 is TGTGCCAGCAGCAAAGCGCTTTTAAGGGGCGGGGCGGTTTCACCCCTCCACTTT.

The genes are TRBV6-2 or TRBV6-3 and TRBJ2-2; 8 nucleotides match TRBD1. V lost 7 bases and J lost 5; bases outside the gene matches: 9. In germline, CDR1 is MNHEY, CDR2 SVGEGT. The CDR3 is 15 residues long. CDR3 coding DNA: TGTGCCAGCACTAGAGACAGGGGCGAAACCGGGGAGCTGTTTTTT. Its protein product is CASTRDRGETGELFF.

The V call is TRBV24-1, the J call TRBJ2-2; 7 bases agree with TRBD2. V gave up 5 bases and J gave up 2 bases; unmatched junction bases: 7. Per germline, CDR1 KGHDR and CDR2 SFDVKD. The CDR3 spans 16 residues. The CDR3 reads CATSGPGTTNTGELFF. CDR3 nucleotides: TGTGCCACCAGTGGACCCGGGACTACCAACACCGGGGAGCTGTTTTTT.

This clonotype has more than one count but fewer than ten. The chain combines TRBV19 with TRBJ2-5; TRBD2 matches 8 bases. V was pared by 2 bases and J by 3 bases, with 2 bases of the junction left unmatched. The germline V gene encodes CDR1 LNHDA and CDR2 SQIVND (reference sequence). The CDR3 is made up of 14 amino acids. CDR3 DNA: TGTGCCAGTAGTATACTAGCGGGTAAAGAGACCCAGTACTTC. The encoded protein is CASSILAGKETQYF.

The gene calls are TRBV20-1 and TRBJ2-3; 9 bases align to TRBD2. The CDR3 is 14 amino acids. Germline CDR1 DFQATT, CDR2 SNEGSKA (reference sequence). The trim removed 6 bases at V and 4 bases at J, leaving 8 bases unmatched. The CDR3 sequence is CSAISGRIADTQYF. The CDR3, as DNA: TGCAGTGCGATCAGCGGGAGGATTGCAGATACGCAGTATTTT.

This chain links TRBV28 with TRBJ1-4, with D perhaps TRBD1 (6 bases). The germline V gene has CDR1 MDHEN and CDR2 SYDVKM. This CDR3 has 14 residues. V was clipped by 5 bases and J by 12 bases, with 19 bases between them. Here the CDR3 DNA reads TGTGCCAGCAGTCTCAGGGGTTCGGGGGATGAACTGTTTTTT. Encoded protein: CASSLRGSGDELFF.

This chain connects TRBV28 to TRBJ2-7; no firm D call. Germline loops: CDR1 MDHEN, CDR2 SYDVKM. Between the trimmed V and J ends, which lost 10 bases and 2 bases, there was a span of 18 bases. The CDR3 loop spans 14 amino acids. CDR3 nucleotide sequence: TGTGCCATCGGCCCCGGGCACAGTACCTACGAGCAGTACTTC. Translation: CAIGPGHSTYEQYF.